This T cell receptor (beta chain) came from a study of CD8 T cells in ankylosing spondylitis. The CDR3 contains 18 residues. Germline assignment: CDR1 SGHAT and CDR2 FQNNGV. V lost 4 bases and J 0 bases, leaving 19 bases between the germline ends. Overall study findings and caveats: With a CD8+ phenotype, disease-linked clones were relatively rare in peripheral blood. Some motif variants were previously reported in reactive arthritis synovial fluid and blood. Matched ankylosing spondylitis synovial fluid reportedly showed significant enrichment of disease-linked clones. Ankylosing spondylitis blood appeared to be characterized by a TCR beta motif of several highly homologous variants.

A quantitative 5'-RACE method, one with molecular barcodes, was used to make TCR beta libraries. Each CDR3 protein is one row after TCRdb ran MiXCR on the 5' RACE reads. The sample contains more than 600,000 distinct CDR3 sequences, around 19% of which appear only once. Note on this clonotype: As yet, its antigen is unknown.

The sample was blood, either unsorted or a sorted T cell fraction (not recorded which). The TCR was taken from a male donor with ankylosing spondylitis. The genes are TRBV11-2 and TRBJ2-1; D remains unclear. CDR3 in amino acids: CASSSTGRAHSSYNEQFF. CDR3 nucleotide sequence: TGTGCCAGCAGCTCAACCGGTAGGGCTCATAGCTCCTACAATGAGCAGTTCTTC.